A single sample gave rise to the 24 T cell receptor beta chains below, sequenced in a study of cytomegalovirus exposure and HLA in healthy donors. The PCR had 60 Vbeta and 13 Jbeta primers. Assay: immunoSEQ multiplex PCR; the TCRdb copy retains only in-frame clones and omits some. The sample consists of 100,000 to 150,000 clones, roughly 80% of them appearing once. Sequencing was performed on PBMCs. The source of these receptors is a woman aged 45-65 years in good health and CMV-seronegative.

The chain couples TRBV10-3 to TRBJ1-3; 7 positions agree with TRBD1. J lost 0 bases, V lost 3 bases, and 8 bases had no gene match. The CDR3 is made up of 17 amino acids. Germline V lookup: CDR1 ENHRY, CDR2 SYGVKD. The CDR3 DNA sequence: TGTGCCATCAGTGACTCCCCAGGGGGGAACTCTGGAAACACCATATATTTT. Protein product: CAISDSPGGNSGNTIYF.

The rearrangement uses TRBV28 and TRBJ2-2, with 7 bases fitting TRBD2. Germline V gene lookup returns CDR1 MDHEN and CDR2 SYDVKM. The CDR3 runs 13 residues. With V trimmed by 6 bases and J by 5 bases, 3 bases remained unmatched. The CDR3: CASRLRGTGELFF. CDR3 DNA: TGTGCCAGCAGATTGCGGGGGACCGGGGAGCTGTTTTTT.

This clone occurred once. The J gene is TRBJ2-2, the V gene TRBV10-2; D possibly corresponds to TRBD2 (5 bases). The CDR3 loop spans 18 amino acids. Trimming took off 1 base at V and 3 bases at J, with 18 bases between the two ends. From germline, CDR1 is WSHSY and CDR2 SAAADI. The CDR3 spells CASSEYVGDADDTGELFF. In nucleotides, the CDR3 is TGCGCCAGCAGTGAGTACGTGGGAGACGCGGATGACACCGGGGAGCTGTTTTTT.

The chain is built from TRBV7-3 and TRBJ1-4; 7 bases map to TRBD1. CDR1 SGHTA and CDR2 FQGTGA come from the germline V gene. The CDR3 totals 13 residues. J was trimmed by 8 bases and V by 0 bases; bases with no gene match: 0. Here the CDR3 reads CASSLTQGEKLFF. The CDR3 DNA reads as TGTGCCAGCAGCTTAACACAGGGGGAAAAACTGTTTTTT.

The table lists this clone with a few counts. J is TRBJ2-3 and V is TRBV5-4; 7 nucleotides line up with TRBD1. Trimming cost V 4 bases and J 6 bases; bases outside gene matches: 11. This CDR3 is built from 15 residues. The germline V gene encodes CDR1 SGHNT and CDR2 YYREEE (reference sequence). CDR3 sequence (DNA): TGTGCCAGCAGCCCACAGACAGGGACCCTTGATACGCAGTATTTT. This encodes CASSPQTGTLDTQYF.

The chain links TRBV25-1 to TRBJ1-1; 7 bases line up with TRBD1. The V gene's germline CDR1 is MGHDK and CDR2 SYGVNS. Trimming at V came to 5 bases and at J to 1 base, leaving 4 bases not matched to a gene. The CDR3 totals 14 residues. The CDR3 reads CASSFQGGNTEAFF. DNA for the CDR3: TGTGCCAGCAGTTTTCAGGGGGGGAACACTGAAGCTTTCTTT.

Written as DNA, the CDR3 is TGTGCCAGCAGCCCACGGGACAGGGAGGATGAAAAACTGTTTTTT. Translation gives CASSPRDREDEKLFF. The V call is TRBV4-2, the J call TRBJ1-4, with 9 bases that match TRBD1. This CDR3 is 15 amino acids long. V trimming: 4 bases; J trimming: 6 bases; junction bases outside the gene matches: 6. Germline values: CDR1 LGHNA, CDR2 YNFKEQ.

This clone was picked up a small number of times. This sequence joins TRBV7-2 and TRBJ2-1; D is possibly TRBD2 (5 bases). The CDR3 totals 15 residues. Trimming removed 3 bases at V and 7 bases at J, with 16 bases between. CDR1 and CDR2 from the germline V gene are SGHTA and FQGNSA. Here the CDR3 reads CASSFRLGSGNEQFF. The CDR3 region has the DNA TGTGCCAGCAGCTTTAGGTTAGGCTCGGGAAATGAGCAGTTCTTC.

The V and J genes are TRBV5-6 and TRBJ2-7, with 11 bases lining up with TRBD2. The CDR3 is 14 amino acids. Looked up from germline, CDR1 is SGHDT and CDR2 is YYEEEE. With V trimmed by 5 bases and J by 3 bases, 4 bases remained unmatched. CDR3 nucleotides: TGTGCCAGCAGTTCTCTAGCGGGGGGCTACGAGCAGTACTTC. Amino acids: CASSSLAGGYEQYF.

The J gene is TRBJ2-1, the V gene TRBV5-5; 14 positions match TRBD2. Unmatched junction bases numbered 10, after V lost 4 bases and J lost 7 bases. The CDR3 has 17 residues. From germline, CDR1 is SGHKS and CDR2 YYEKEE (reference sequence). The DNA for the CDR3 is TGTGCCAGCAGCCGTCTACCGGGACTAGCGGGAGAAAATGAGCAGTTCTTC. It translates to CASSRLPGLAGENEQFF.

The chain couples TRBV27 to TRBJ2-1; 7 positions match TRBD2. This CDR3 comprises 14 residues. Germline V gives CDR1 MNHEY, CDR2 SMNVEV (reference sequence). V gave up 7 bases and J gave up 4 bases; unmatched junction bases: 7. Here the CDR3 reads CASNFGEGYNEQFF. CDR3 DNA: TGTGCCAGCAATTTTGGGGAGGGGTACAATGAGCAGTTCTTC.

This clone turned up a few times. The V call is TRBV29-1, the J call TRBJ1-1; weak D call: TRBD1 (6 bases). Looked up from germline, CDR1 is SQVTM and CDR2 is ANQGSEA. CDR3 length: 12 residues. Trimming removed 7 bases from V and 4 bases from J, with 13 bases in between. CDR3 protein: CSGVQGPTEAFF. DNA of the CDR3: TGCAGCGGTGTTCAGGGGCCCACTGAAGCTTTCTTT.

CDR3 nucleotide sequence: TGTGCCACCGGCCGGGACAGGGACACTGAAGCTTTCTTT. It specifies CATGRDRDTEAFF. The chain employs TRBV16 and TRBJ1-1; 9 nucleotides agree with TRBD1. This CDR3 has 13 residues. After removal of 10 bases from V and 3 bases from J, the junction contained 6 bases not matched to a gene. Per the germline V gene, CDR1 is KGHSY and CDR2 is FQNENV.

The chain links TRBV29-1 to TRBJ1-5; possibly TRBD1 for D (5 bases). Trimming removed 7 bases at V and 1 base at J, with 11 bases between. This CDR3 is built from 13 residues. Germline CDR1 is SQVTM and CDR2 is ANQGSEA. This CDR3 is CSARDRSNQPQHF. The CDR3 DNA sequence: TGCAGCGCCAGAGACAGAAGCAATCAGCCCCAGCATTTT.

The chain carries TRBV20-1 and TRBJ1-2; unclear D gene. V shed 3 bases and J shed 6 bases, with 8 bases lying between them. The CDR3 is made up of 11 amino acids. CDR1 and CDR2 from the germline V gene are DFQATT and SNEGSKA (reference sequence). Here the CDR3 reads CSASARDGYTF. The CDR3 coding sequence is TGCAGTGCTAGCGCGCGAGATGGCTACACCTTC.

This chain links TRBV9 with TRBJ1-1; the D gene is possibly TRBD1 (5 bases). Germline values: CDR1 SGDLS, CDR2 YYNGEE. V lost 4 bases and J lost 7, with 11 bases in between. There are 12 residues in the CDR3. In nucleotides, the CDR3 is TGTGCCAGCAGCACAGGCTACGATGAAGCTTTCTTT. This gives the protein CASSTGYDEAFF. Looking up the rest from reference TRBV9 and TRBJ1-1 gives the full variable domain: DSGVTQTPKHLITATGQRVTLRCSPRSGDLSVYWYQQSLDQGLQFLIQYYNGEERAKGNILERFSAQQFPDLHSELNLSSLELGDSALYFCASSTGYDEAFFGQGTRLTVV.

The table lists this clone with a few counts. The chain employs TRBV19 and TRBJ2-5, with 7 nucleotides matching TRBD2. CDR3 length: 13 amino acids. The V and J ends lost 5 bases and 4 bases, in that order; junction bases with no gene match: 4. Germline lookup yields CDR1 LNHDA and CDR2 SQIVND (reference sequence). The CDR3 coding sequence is TGTGCCAGTAGTGGATTAGCGGGAGAGACCCAGTACTTC. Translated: CASSGLAGETQYF.

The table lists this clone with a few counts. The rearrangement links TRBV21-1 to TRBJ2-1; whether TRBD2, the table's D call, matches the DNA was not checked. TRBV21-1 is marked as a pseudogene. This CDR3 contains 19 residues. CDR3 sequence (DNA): TGTGCCAGCAGACCCGGCCCTATGGGGGGAGGGACGAATGGGGTTGAGCAGTTCTTC. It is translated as CASRPGPMGGGTNGVEQFF.

The CDR3 is CASTWQGNQPQHF. CDR3 in DNA: TGTGCCAGCACTTGGCAGGGCAATCAGCCCCAGCATTTT. The chain carries TRBV6-5 and TRBJ1-5; D not certain. Trimming pared 7 bases from V and 2 bases from J, leaving 9 bases between. From germline, CDR1 is MNHEY and CDR2 SVGAGI. This CDR3 is 13 amino acids long.

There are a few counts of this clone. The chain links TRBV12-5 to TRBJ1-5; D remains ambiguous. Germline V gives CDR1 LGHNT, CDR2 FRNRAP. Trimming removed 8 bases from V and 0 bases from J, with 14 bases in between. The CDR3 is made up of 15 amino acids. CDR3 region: CASPKEQHSNQPQHF. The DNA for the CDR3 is TGTGCTAGTCCGAAGGAACAGCATAGCAATCAGCCCCAGCATTTT.

The CDR3 DNA is TGTGCCAGCAGCCAAGATTCCGGGGTTGTTAACACTGAAGCTTTCTTT. Translated, it gives CASSQDSGVVNTEAFF. V usage is TRBV4-2 and J usage is TRBJ1-1; D is unresolved. The ends were cut back, 0 bases at V and 2 bases at J, with 13 bases in the middle. The CDR3 runs to 16 residues. The germline CDR1 and CDR2 sequences are LGHNA and YNFKEQ.

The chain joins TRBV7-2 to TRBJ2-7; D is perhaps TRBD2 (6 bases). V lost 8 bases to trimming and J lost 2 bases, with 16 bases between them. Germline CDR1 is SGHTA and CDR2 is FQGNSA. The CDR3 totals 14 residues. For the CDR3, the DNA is TGTGCCAGCGGCTCTCTTAGCGGCCCCTACGAGCAGTACTTC. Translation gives CASGSLSGPYEQYF.

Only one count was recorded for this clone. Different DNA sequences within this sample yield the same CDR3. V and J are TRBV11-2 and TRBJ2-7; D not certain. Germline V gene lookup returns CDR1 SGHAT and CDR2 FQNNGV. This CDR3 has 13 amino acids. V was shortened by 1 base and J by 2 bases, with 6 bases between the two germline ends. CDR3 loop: CASSLGLTYEQYF. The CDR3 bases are TGTGCCAGCAGCTTAGGTCTAACCTACGAGCAGTACTTC.

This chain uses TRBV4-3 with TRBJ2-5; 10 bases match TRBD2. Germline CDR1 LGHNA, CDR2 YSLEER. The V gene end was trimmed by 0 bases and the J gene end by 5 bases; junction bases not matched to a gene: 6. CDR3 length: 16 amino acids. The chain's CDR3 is CASSQDLAGVRETQYF. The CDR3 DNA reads TGCGCCAGCAGCCAAGACCTAGCGGGAGTACGTGAGACCCAGTACTTC.